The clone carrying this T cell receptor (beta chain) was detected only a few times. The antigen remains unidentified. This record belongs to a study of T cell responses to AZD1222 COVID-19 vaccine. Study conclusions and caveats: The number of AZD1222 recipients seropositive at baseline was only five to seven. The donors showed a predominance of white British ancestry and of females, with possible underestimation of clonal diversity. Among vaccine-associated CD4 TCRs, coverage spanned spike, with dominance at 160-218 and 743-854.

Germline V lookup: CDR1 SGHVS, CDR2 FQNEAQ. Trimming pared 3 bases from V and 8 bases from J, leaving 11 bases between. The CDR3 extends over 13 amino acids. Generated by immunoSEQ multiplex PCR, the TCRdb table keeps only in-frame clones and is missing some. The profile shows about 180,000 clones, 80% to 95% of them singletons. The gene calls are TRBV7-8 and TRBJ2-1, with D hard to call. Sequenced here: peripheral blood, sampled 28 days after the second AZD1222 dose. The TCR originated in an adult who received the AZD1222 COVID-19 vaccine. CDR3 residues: CASSFRLPYEQFF. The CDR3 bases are TGTGCCAGCAGCTTCCGCCTGCCCTATGAGCAGTTCTTC.